The sequence of this T cell receptor beta chain was determined in a study of T cells in Graves' hyperthyroidism and ophthalmopathy. The germline V gene encodes CDR1 LNHNV and CDR2 YYDKDF (reference sequence). This CDR3 spans 17 amino acids. Trimming pared 0 bases from V and 4 bases from J, leaving 19 bases between. Researchers took RNA transcripts and amplified the TCR beta CDR3 regions from them. The primer set for the first-round RT-PCR of the TCR CDR3 was HTBI. TCRdb fed the multiplex PCR reads into MiXCR, producing one record per CDR3 protein. The table lists around 600,000 distinct CDR3 sequences, roughly 14% of them singletons, with roughly an eighth in the top ten. This clonotype was detected only a few times.

Sequencing was carried out using blood. The rearrangement joins TRBV15 to TRBJ2-7, with D possibly being TRBD2 (7 bases). This TCR derives from a woman in her forties or fifties with Graves' ophthalmopathy. The CDR3 nucleotides read TGTGCCACCAGCAGAGATTTGCGGGGGCTAGCCGGGTACGAGCAGTACTTC. It specifies CATSRDLRGLAGYEQYF. Supplemented by reference TRBV15 and TRBJ2-7, the full variable domain reads DAMVIQNPRYQVTQFGKPVTLSCSQTLNHNVMYWYQQKSSQAPKLLFHYYDKDFNNEADTPDNFQSRRPNTSFCFLDIRSPGLGDTAMYLCATSRDLRGLAGYEQYFGPGTRLTVT.